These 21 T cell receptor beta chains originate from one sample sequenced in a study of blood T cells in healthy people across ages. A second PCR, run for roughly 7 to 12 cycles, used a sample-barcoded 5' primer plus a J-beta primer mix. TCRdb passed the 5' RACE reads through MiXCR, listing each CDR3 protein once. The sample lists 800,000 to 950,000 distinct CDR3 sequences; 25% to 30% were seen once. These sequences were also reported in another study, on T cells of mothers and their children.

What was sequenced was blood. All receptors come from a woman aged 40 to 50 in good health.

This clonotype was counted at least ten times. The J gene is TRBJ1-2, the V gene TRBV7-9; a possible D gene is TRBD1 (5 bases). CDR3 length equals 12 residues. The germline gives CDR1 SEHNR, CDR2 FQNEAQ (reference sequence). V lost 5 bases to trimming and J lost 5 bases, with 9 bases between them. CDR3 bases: TGTGCCAGCAGCCGGGGCGGGTATGGCTACACCTTC. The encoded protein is CASSRGGYGYTF.

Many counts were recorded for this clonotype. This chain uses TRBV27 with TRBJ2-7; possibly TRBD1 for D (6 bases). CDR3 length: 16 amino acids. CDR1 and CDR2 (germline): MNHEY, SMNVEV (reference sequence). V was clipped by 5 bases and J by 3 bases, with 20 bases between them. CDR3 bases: TGTGCCAGCAGTCTCCTACTAGGACAGACTTACTACGAGCAGTACTTC. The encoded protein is CASSLLLGQTYYEQYF.

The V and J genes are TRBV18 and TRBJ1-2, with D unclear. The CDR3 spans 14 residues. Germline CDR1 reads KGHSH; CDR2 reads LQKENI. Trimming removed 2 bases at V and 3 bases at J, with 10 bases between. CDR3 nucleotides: TGTGCCAGCTCACCATCCGGGAGCGACTATGGCTACACCTTC. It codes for CASSPSGSDYGYTF.

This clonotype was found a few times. CDR3 sequence reads: CSARGGPPGFNEKLFF. CDR3 sequence (DNA): TGCAGTGCTAGAGGGGGTCCCCCAGGGTTTAATGAAAAACTGTTTTTT. The chain links TRBV20-1 to TRBJ1-4, with D tentatively TRBD1 (5 bases). V was trimmed by 1 base and J by 4 bases, leaving 16 bases between them. Germline CDR1 DFQATT, CDR2 SNEGSKA (reference sequence). This CDR3 contains 16 residues.

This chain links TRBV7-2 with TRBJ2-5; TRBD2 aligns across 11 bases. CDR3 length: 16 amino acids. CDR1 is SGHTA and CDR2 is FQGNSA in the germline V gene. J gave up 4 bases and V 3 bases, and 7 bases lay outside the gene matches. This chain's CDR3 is CASSFKLAGVGETQYF. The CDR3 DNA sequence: TGTGCCAGCAGCTTCAAACTAGCGGGGGTCGGAGAGACCCAGTACTTC.

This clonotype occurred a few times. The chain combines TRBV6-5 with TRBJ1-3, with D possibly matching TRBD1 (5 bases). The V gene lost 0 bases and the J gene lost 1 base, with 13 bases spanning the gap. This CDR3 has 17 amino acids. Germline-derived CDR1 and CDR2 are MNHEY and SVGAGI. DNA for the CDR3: TGTGCCAGCAGTTACTCTCCCCCAGGGACTTCTGGAAACACCATATATTTT. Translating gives CASSYSPPGTSGNTIYF.

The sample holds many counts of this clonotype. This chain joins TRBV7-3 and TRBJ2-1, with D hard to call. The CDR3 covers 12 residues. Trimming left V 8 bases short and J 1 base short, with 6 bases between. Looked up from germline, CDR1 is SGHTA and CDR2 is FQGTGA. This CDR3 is CASGRSYNEQFF. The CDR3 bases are TGTGCCAGCGGTCGTTCCTACAATGAGCAGTTCTTC. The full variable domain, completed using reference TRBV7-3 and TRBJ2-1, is GAGVSQTPSNKVTEKGKYVELRCDPISGHTALYWYRQSLGQGPEFLIYFQGTGAADDSGLPNDRFFAVRPEGSVSTLKIQRTERGDSAVYLCASGRSYNEQFFGPGTRLTVL.

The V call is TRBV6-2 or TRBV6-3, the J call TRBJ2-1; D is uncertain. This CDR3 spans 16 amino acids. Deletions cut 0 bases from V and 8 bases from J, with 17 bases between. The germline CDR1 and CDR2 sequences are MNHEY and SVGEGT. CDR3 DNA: TGTGCCAGCAGTTACTCGGCCAGAGTCCCTTCGGATGAGCAGTTCTTC. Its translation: CASSYSARVPSDEQFF.

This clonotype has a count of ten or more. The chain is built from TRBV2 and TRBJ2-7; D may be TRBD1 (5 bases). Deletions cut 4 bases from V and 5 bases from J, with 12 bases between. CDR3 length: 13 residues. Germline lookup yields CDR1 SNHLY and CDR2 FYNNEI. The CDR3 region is CASSAGRAHEQYF. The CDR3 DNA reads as TGTGCCAGCAGTGCTGGCAGGGCCCACGAGCAGTACTTC.

CDR3 in amino acids: CASSLTVNRGLLDIQYF. CDR3 in DNA: TGTGCCAGCAGTTTAACGGTCAACAGGGGGCTTTTGGACATTCAGTACTTC. V gene TRBV12-3 or TRBV12-4 combines with J gene TRBJ2-4; TRBD1 matches 9 bases. CDR3 size: 17 residues. After removal of 2 bases from V and 8 bases from J, the junction contained 13 bases not matched to a gene.

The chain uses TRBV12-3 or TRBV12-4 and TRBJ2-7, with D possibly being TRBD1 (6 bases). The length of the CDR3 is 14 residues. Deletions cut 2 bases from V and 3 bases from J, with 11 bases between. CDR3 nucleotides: TGTGCCAGCAGTTTACGGACAGAATACTACGAGCAGTACTTC. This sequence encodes CASSLRTEYYEQYF.

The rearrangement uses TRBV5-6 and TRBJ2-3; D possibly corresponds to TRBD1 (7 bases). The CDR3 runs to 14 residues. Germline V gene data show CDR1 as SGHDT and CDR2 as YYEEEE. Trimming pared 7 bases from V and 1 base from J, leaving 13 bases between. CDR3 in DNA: TGTGCCAGCCGCAGGGGGGCCCGCACAGATACGCAGTATTTT. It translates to CASRRGARTDTQYF.

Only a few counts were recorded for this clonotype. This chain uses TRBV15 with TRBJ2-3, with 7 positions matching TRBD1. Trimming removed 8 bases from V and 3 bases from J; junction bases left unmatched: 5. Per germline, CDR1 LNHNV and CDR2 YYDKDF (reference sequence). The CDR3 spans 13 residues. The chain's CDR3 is CATEQGLTDTQYF. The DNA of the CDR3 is TGTGCCACCGAACAGGGGTTGACAGATACGCAGTATTTT.

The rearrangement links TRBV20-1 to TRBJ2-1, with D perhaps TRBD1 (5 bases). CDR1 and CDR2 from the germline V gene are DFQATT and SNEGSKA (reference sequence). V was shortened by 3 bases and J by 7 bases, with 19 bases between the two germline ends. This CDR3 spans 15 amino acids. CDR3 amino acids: CSASLAGLWVNEQFF. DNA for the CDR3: TGCAGTGCTAGCCTCGCAGGGTTGTGGGTAAATGAGCAGTTCTTC.

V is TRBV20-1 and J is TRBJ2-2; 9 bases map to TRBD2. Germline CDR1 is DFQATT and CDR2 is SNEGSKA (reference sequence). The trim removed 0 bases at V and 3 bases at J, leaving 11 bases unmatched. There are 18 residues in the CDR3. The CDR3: CSARDLRTSAVDTGELFF. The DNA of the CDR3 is TGCAGTGCTAGAGATCTCCGGACTAGCGCGGTCGACACCGGGGAGCTGTTTTTT.

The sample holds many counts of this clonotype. The CDR3: CASRGQGGTEAFF. The CDR3 bases are TGTGCCAGCCGTGGACAGGGGGGGACTGAAGCTTTCTTT. J is TRBJ1-1 and V is TRBV6-6, with 10 nucleotides matching TRBD1. The CDR3 is 13 amino acids. Germline CDR1 is MNHNY and CDR2 is SVGAGI (reference sequence). After removal of 8 bases from V and 5 bases from J, the junction contained 5 bases not matched to a gene.

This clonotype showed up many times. DNA of the CDR3: TGTGCCAGCAGCCAAGATCTTAGGCGGGGGACTGAGCAGTTCTTC. This sequence encodes CASSQDLRRGTEQFF. The chain recombines TRBV3-1 with TRBJ2-1, with TRBD2 matching over 7 bases. The CDR3 loop spans 15 amino acids. The ends lost 0 bases at V and 9 bases at J; junction bases unmatched: 8. Germline loops: CDR1 LGHDT, CDR2 YNNKEL (reference sequence).

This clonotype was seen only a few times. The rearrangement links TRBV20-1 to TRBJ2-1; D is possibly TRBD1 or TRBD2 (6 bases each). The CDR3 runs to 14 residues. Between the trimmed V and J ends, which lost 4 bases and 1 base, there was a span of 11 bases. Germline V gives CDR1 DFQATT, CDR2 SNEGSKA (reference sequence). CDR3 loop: CSAIPGASYNEQFF. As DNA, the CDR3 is TGCAGTGCTATACCGGGGGCGTCCTACAATGAGCAGTTCTTC.

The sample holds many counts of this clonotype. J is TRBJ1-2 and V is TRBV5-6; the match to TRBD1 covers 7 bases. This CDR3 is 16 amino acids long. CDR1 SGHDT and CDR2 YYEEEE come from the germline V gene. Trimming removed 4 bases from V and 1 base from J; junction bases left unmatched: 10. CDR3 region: CASSLPGTEINYGYTF. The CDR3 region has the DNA TGTGCCAGCAGCCTTCCTGGGACAGAGATTAACTATGGCTACACCTTC. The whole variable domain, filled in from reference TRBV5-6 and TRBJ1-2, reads DAGVTQSPTHLIKTRGQQVTLRCSPKSGHDTVSWYQQALGQGPQFIFQYYEEEERQRGNFPDRFSGHQFPNYSSELNVNALLLGDSALYLCASSLPGTEINYGYTFGSGTRLTVV.

DNA of the CDR3: TGCAGTGCTAGAGATTCACTCCTCGTTCTGGAACGGGGTCAGCCCCAGCATTTT. The encoded protein is CSARDSLLVLERGQPQHF. This chain joins TRBV20-1 and TRBJ1-5; D not certain. The CDR3 sequence is 18 residues long. The V gene's germline CDR1 is DFQATT and CDR2 SNEGSKA (reference sequence). The V and J ends lost 0 bases and 6 bases respectively, with 24 bases between them.

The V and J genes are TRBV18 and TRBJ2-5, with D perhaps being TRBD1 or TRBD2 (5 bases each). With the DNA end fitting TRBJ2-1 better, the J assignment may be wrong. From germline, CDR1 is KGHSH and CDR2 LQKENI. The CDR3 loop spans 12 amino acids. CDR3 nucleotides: TGTGCCAGCTCACCATTGGGGGAGACCCAGTTCTTC. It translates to CASSPLGETQFF.